These T cell receptor beta chains were read from a single sample in a study of blood T cells in healthy people across ages. TCRdb re-called the 5' RACE reads with MiXCR, one entry per CDR3 protein. Here the sample spans about 1.6 million distinct CDR3 sequences, roughly 32% being singletons. The source material was blood. All receptors come from a woman aged 25 to 39 in good health. CDR3s include the opening cysteine and the closing phenylalanine or tryptophan. D genes are given only for firm matches. Clone size is given for some rows only: seen once, a few or many times, or a class if the clone is expanded.

V	D	J	size	DNA	CDR3
TRBV11-2	TRBD2	TRBJ2-3	-	TGTGCCAGCAACTTCCTAGGCAGCGGGAGGGGATCAGATACGCAGTATTTT	CASNFLGSGRGSDTQYF
TRBV11-2	-	TRBJ1-2	-	TGTGCCAGCAGCTTAGCATCTTTCACGCGGGATGGCTACACCTTC	CASSLASFTRDGYTF
TRBV28	TRBD1	TRBJ2-7	few	TGTGCCAGCAGTCGCCAGACAGGGTTTAGCCTAGGGCAGTACTTC	CASSRQTGFSLGQYF
TRBV25-1	-	TRBJ2-5	-	TGTGCCAGCAGACAGGGTAACCAAGAGACCCAGTACTTC	CASRQGNQETQYF
TRBV7-2	TRBD2	TRBJ2-7	many	TGTGCCAGCAGTTATGACCGGACTAGGGAGCAGTACTTC	CASSYDRTREQYF
TRBV20-1	TRBD2	TRBJ2-5	-	TGCAGTGCTAGCCCCCTGACTAGCGGAAAAGAGACCCAGTACTTC	CSASPLTSGKETQYF
TRBV2	-	TRBJ1-5	few	TGTGCCAGCAGCCGCCAACGGAGCAATCAGCCCCAGCATTTT	CASSRQRSNQPQHF
TRBV20-1	-	TRBJ2-5	few	TGCAGTGCTAGTATAGCGGTGCGCGGGGCCGCCCGAGAGACCCAGTACTTC	CSASIAVRGAARETQYF
TRBV6-6	TRBD2	TRBJ2-1	-	TGTGCCAGCAGCCAAGTGGAGCGGGAGGGCAATGAGCAGTTCTTC	CASSQVEREGNEQFF
TRBV5-1	-	TRBJ1-2	-	TGCACCAGCACCTTGGATCTGACAATGGACTATGGCTACACCTTC	CTSTLDLTMDYGYTF
TRBV29-1	TRBD2	TRBJ2-7	-	TGCAGCGTTGTCCGGCGGGGGTACTCCTACGAGCAGTACTTC	CSVVRRGYSYEQYF
TRBV25-1	-	TRBJ1-1	-	TGTGCCAGCAGGGACAGATATGAAGCTTTCTTT	CASRDRYEAFF
TRBV5-1	-	TRBJ2-7	many	TGCGCCAGCAGCCAGGACGGAGCCAACTACGAGCAGTACTTC	CASSQDGANYEQYF
TRBV10-3	TRBD1	TRBJ1-2	-	TGTGCCATCAGTGAGGACAGGGGATTTAGCTATGGCTACACCTTC	CAISEDRGFSYGYTF
TRBV7-9	-	TRBJ2-1	-	TGTGTCAGCAGCCCCGGGACCCAGCGGAGCGAGCAGTTCTTC	CVSSPGTQRSEQFF
TRBV6-1	-	TRBJ2-4	-	TGTGCCAGCAAGGACGGTGGGGAATCGAACATTCAGTACTTC	CASKDGGESNIQYF
TRBV30	-	TRBJ2-5	many	TGTGCCTGGAGCCAAGAGACCCAGTACTTC	CAWSQETQYF
TRBV20-1	-	TRBJ2-1	-	TGCAGTGCTAGAGTATCCGCGGGGCCGGGTTTCAATGAGCAGTTCTTC	CSARVSAGPGFNEQFF
TRBV20-1	TRBD1	TRBJ2-1	-	TGCAGTGCTAGCCCCCGACAGGGCGTGAATGAGCAGTTCTTC	CSASPRQGVNEQFF
TRBV18	TRBD1	TRBJ2-5	-	TGTGCCAGCTCACCACCCTCTGAGGGGGCCTTTCACCAAGAGACCCAGTACTTC	CASSPPSEGAFHQETQYF
TRBV10-1	-	TRBJ2-7	few	TGCGCCAGCAGTGAGTTCGCAGGGGTGAGAGGCCACGAGCAGTACTTC	CASSEFAGVRGHEQYF
TRBV2	TRBD2	TRBJ2-1	many	TGTGCCAGCAGTCAGGGACTAGTTGTCTACAATGAGCAGTTCTTC	CASSQGLVVYNEQFF
TRBV5-6	-	TRBJ2-1	few	TGTGCCAGCAGCGCGGGGACACTCTACAATGAGCAGTTCTTC	CASSAGTLYNEQFF
TRBV6-5	TRBD1	TRBJ2-7	few	TGTGCCAGCAGTTACTCAGGCGGACAGGGATACGAGCAGTACTTC	CASSYSGGQGYEQYF
TRBV5-1	-	TRBJ2-6	-	TGCGCCAGCAGCTTAGACAGGCTCAGCTCTGGGGCCAACGTCCTGACTTTC	CASSLDRLSSGANVLTF
TRBV5-1	-	TRBJ2-1	-	TGCGCCACGAAAGGGGCCCCCGGATCCAATGAGCAGTTCTTC	CATKGAPGSNEQFF
TRBV29-1	-	TRBJ1-4	-	TGCAGCGCATACAGGGCTAGTAATGAAAAACTGTTTTTT	CSAYRASNEKLFF
TRBV5-1	-	TRBJ2-3	-	TGCGCCAGCAGCTTGTTAACAGGGAGTACGCAGTATTTT	CASSLLTGSTQYF
TRBV9	-	TRBJ2-6	many	TGTGCCAGCAGCGTAGGCGCTTCTGGGGCCAACGTCCTGACTTTC	CASSVGASGANVLTF
TRBV7-2	-	TRBJ1-2	once	TGTGCCAGCAGCTTAGCGGGCAGCGGCCGTGGCTACACCTTC	CASSLAGSGRGYTF
TRBV11-2	-	TRBJ2-7	once	TGTGCCAGCAGCCACTTGTCGGTCGAGCAGTACTTC	CASSHLSVEQYF
TRBV29-1	TRBD1	TRBJ2-5	many	TGCAGCGTTAGCAGGGGGTCGAGTCGGTGGGAGACCCAGTACTTC	CSVSRGSSRWETQYF
TRBV6-2/TRBV6-3	TRBD2	TRBJ2-7	many	TGTGCCAGCAGTTACGGGAGGGACGAGCAGTACTTC	CASSYGRDEQYF
TRBV12-5	-	TRBJ1-6	-	TGTGCTAGTGGTTTGGGGGTTCGAAAATCACCCCTCCACTTT	CASGLGVRKSPLHF
TRBV20-1	-	TRBJ2-7	many	TGCAGTGTTCCATCTCGGGTGAGCTCCTACGAGCAGTACTTC	CSVPSRVSSYEQYF
TRBV20-1	-	TRBJ2-1	few	TGCAGTGCTAGAGATTTGCGGGACTACAATGAGCAGTTCTTC	CSARDLRDYNEQFF
TRBV10-3	TRBD1	TRBJ1-2	-	TGTGCCATCAGTGAGTCAAGAGAGGGACAGGGGCACCTTAACTATGGCTACACCTTC	CAISESREGQGHLNYGYTF
TRBV20-1	TRBD2	TRBJ2-7	many	TGCAGTGCTAGAGCGAGTCCTGGACTAGCGGTATCCTACGAGCAGTACTTC	CSARASPGLAVSYEQYF
TRBV19	-	TRBJ2-5	-	TGTGCCAGTAGTATCCTACTAGTCAAGGACTCGGAGACCCAGTACTTC	CASSILLVKDSETQYF
TRBV7-6	-	TRBJ1-1	-	TGTGCCAGCAGCTTACTTGACGTGACGAACACTGAAGCTTTCTTT	CASSLLDVTNTEAFF